This is a list of T cell receptor beta chains from one sample in a study of regulatory T cells in long-lasting Graves disease. TCRdb ran MiXCR on the multiplex PCR reads and lists one entry per CDR3 protein. The sample contains 300,000 or so distinct CDR3 sequences, 15% to 20% of which appear only once. The sample in question was peripheral blood mononuclear cells (PBMCs), obtained when the disease was refractory, from a patient treated with antithyroid drugs. All receptors come from a female donor with Graves disease. Each CDR3 is given with its conserved first and last residue. A D gene is named only where the DNA matches it firmly. Some rows mark clone size as missing; the rest say once, few, many or name a class of expanded clone.

J	D	size	V	DNA	CDR3
TRBJ2-3	.	.	TRBV2	TGTGCCAGCAGTGGAGATTTCCCCACAGATACGCAGTATTTT	CASSGDFPTDTQYF
TRBJ1-6	.	.	TRBV6-5	TGTGCCAGCAGTTACGATAGGAATTCACCCCTCCACTTT	CASSYDRNSPLHF
TRBJ1-5	TRBD1	.	TRBV20-1	TGCAGTGCCACAGGGGCGAATCAGCCCCAGCATTTT	CSATGANQPQHF
TRBJ2-2	.	.	TRBV20-1	TGCAGTGCTAGAAAACAGACTGGCACCGGGGAGCTGTTTTTT	CSARKQTGTGELFF
TRBJ1-1	TRBD1	few	TRBV20-1	TGCAGTGCTAGAGGGACAGGGACGAACACTGAAGCTTTCTTT	CSARGTGTNTEAFF
TRBJ1-1	.	many	TRBV6-2/TRBV6-3	TGTGCCAGCAGTTCTCCTTCGGGGGGTACGACTGAAGCTTTCTTT	CASSSPSGGTTEAFF
TRBJ1-2	.	many	TRBV6-1	TGTGCCAGCATAGCCGCTGGGGTCGGTGGCTACACCTTC	CASIAAGVGGYTF
TRBJ1-2	.	many	TRBV28	TGTGCCAGCAGTTTACGTTTGGCAGGGGTGGGAGGCTACACCTTC	CASSLRLAGVGGYTF
TRBJ2-1	.	.	TRBV7-2	TGTGCCAGCAGCACCGGACAGTACAATGAGCAGTTCTTC	CASSTGQYNEQFF
TRBJ1-4	.	many	TRBV2	TGTGCCAGCAGTCGGGTTAATGAAAAACTGTTTTTT	CASSRVNEKLFF
TRBJ2-5	.	many	TRBV2	TGTGCCAGCTCCCTAGCTTCAAGCGAGACCCAGTACTTC	CASSLASSETQYF
TRBJ2-7	TRBD1	.	TRBV6-1	TGTGCCAGCAGGAGTTGGACAGGGGGCATCTACGAGCAGTACTTC	CASRSWTGGIYEQYF
TRBJ2-1	TRBD1	.	TRBV29-1	TGCAGCGTTGAAGTCAGGGGGCGCAGGAATGAGCAGTTCTTC	CSVEVRGRRNEQFF
TRBJ2-7	.	many	TRBV2	TGTGCCAGCAGGAGAAACAGGGAAGAGGTTTCCTACGAGCAGTACTTC	CASRRNREEVSYEQYF
TRBJ2-1	.	.	TRBV20-1	TGCAGTGCTAGAGATAATCCGCCCCGCGGCAATGAGCAGTTCTTC	CSARDNPPRGNEQFF
TRBJ2-2	TRBD2	many	TRBV12-3/TRBV12-4	TGTGCCAGCACCCTCTGGGGGGGCACCGGGGAGCTGTTTTTT	CASTLWGGTGELFF
TRBJ1-2	.	.	TRBV27	TGTGCCAGCAGCCCGGTGACATCAAGAATGGATGGCTACACCTTC	CASSPVTSRMDGYTF
TRBJ1-1	.	many	TRBV28	TGTGCCAGCAGTTTAGCCCGGTCGTGGACTGAAGCTTTCTTT	CASSLARSWTEAFF
TRBJ2-5	TRBD2	few	TRBV19	TGTGCCACTCAAGATCAAGGACTAGCGGGAGAGACCCAGTACTTC	CATQDQGLAGETQYF
TRBJ2-2	.	few	TRBV18	TGTGCCAGCTCACCCCCAGCTTTCACCGGGGAGCTGTTTTTT	CASSPPAFTGELFF
TRBJ1-4	TRBD1	many	TRBV25-1	TGTGCCAGCAGTGAATTGGGAGGACAGGGGGATGAAAAACTGTTTTTT	CASSELGGQGDEKLFF
TRBJ2-7	.	.	TRBV7-3	TGTGCCAGCAGCTTAAGCACAGACTACGAGCAGTACTTC	CASSLSTDYEQYF
TRBJ1-6	.	.	TRBV20-1	TGCAGTGCTAGACTGGGTGCGGGGGTCGATAATTCACCCCTCCACTTT	CSARLGAGVDNSPLHF
TRBJ1-1	TRBD1	.	TRBV27	TGTGCCAGCAGCCCCCCGGGGCAGGGGGTAGCTGAAGCTTTCTTT	CASSPPGQGVAEAFF
TRBJ1-2	.	.	TRBV6-1	TGTGCCAGCAGCGTCGGGGGGGGGTTGAATGGCTACACCTTC	CASSVGGGLNGYTF
TRBJ2-5	.	few	TRBV6-5	TGTGCCAGCAGTTACGAGATGGGACGGCTACAAGAGACCCAGTACTTC	CASSYEMGRLQETQYF
TRBJ2-7	TRBD1	many	TRBV18	TGTGCCAGCTCACCACAGGGGGCATCCTACGAGCAGTACTTC	CASSPQGASYEQYF
TRBJ1-1	.	.	TRBV9	TGTGCCAGCAGCGTACGGGGTTGGAACACTGAAGCTTTCTTT	CASSVRGWNTEAFF
TRBJ2-5	.	many	TRBV20-1	TGCAGTGCTAGAGAGGGCCCCTCCGAGACCCAGTACTTC	CSAREGPSETQYF
TRBJ1-1	TRBD1	.	TRBV12-3/TRBV12-4	TGTGCCAGCAGTCCCTCGACAGGGGGCGACGAAGCTTTCTTT	CASSPSTGGDEAFF
TRBJ2-7	.	many	TRBV27	TGTGCCAGCAGTTTGATCGCTTCCCCCTACGAGCAGTACTTC	CASSLIASPYEQYF
TRBJ2-1	TRBD2	.	TRBV6-1	TGTGCCAGCAGCCAGACTAGCGGGGGGGCCATTTGGGAGCAGTTCTTC	CASSQTSGGAIWEQFF
TRBJ1-5	TRBD1	few	TRBV30	TGTGCCTGGAGTGGCGGGACAGGTTGGGAGTGGCAGCATTTT	CAWSGGTGWEWQHF
TRBJ1-4	.	few	TRBV5-6	TGTGCCAGCAGCTGGGACCTGGATGAAAAACTGTTTTTT	CASSWDLDEKLFF
TRBJ2-7	TRBD1	.	TRBV7-9	TGTGCCAGCACCCCTGAGACAGGGCCCGAGCAGTACTTC	CASTPETGPEQYF
TRBJ2-7	TRBD2	.	TRBV5-1	TGCGCCAGCAGCTTGGCTAGCGGGAAAGGGACCTACGAGCAGTACTTC	CASSLASGKGTYEQYF
TRBJ1-1	TRBD1	many	TRBV3-1	TGTGCCAGCAGCCAAGATCTCGGGACAGGGGGCTTCGCTTTCTTT	CASSQDLGTGGFAFF
TRBJ1-5	.	.	TRBV11-1	TGTGCCAGCAGCGAGGGACGGACACAGCCCCAGCATTTT	CASSEGRTQPQHF
TRBJ2-5	.	.	TRBV11-2	TGTGCCAGCAGCTTAAGGGGGGGGGGCGGGGAGACCCAGTACTTC	CASSLRGGGGETQYF
TRBJ1-4	TRBD1	many	TRBV6-2/TRBV6-3	TGTGCCAGCAGCGTTGACAGGGGTCCTGGAGGGGGTGAAAAACTGTTTTTT	CASSVDRGPGGGEKLFF